Below, one TCR beta chain is given with its context. The antigen is undetermined. Per germline, CDR1 LNHNV and CDR2 YYDKDF (reference sequence). The CDR3 sequence is 15 residues long. V lost 3 bases to trimming and J lost 4 bases, with 13 bases between them. The data derive from a study of cytomegalovirus exposure and HLA in healthy donors. Study-level information: Earlier sequencing of some 170 million T cells yielded roughly 100 million unique TCR beta sequences. HLA-typed donors contributed around 88 million unique TCRs, which were held in an early data release. Points from the study as a whole: It was shown in a later analysis that HLA-associated TCR beta chains were more clonally expanded than other, equally common chains. HLA alleles showed associations with roughly 17,000 TCR beta sequences in a later analysis, at a 0.05 false discovery rate.

The PCR was carried out with 60 Vbeta primers and 13 Jbeta primers. Data came from immunoSEQ multiplex PCR; TCRdb stores just in-frame clones and leaves some out. The data contain about 140,000 clones, 80% to 90% of them singletons. The J gene is TRBJ1-5, the V gene TRBV15; no definite D call. This receptor was taken from a middle-aged woman in good health and CMV-seropositive. Material for sequencing was PBMCs. The CDR3 reads CATSSRLDGNQPQHF. In nucleotides, the CDR3 is TGTGCCACCAGCAGTAGACTGGATGGGAATCAGCCCCAGCATTTT.